This T cell receptor beta chain was sequenced for a study of neoadjuvant nivolumab and ipilimumab in lung cancer. Whole-study results and caveats: TCR richness and clonality were higher in tumors than adjacent uninvolved lung.

About this clone: Its specificity is not known.

Germline values: CDR1 ENHRY, CDR2 SYGVKD. V was clipped by 3 bases and J by 4 bases, with 16 bases between them. The CDR3 extends over 16 amino acids. Sequenced by immunoSEQ multiplex PCR; TCRdb stores in-frame clones only, minus some. The data hold 25,000 to 35,000 clones, with roughly nine tenths observed a single time. The rearrangement uses TRBV10-3 and TRBJ2-1; no definite D call. This specimen was peripheral blood, taken after neoadjuvant nivolumab, alone or with ipilimumab, at or shortly before surgery. The source is an adult with non-small cell lung cancer. The CDR3 loop is CAISEDRAGYYNEQFF. CDR3 sequence (DNA): TGTGCCATCAGTGAAGATAGGGCAGGTTATTACAATGAGCAGTTCTTC.